These T cell receptor beta chains were read from a single sample in a study of shared clonotypes between healthy human individuals. Data came from immunoSEQ multiplex PCR; TCRdb stores just in-frame clones and leaves some out. The profile shows roughly 2 million clones, approximately 96% of them singletons. The sample taken for sequencing was naive CD4+ T cells sorted from blood. All receptors come from a man between 18 and 29 years old in good health. CDR3s include the opening cysteine and the closing phenylalanine or tryptophan. The D gene is left open where the match is weak. Only some rows state a clone size, as once, few, many or a class for expanded clones.

TRBV2	-	TRBD2	TRBJ2-7	TGTGCCAGCAGTGTAGAAGCGGGAGAAGGGTACGAGCAGTACTTC	CASSVEAGEGYEQYF
TRBV5-1	-	TRBD1	TRBJ1-2	TGCGCCAGCAGCGGGGACAGGGGCGCCTACACCTTC	CASSGDRGAYTF
TRBV5-4	once	-	TRBJ1-2	TGTGCCAGCAGCTCAGGGATAGGGGGCTACACCTTC	CASSSGIGGYTF
TRBV7-9	-	-	TRBJ2-1	TGTGCCAGCAGCTTAGGGGTAGATGAGCAGTTCTTC	CASSLGVDEQFF
TRBV30	-	-	TRBJ2-5	TGTGCCTGGAGTGTAGATTTCAGTTTTACTGAAGAGACCCAGTACTTC	CAWSVDFSFTEETQYF
TRBV7-2	-	-	TRBJ2-5	TGTGCCAGCAGCGGAGGGGCACTACAAGAGACCCAGTACTTC	CASSGGALQETQYF
TRBV6-1	-	-	TRBJ2-3	TGTGCCGCCCGGCATTTCTCCTCTAGCACAGATACGCAGTATTTT	CAARHFSSSTDTQYF
TRBV10-3	-	TRBD1	TRBJ2-5	TGTGCCACCAGGGACAGTGAGAGCCAAGAGACCCAGTACTTC	CATRDSESQETQYF
TRBV6-5	-	-	TRBJ2-7	TGTGCCAGCACCTCCTACTTTGGGGTACACGAGCAGTACTTC	CASTSYFGVHEQYF
TRBV2	once	-	TRBJ1-1	TGTGCCAGCAGTGACAGGGTCTCGGTCGACATGAACACTGAAGCTTTCTTT	CASSDRVSVDMNTEAFF
TRBV7-2	-	TRBD1	TRBJ1-3	TGTGCCAGCAGCTTAGGACAGGGAAGAGGGGGAAACACCATATATTTT	CASSLGQGRGGNTIYF
TRBV25-1	once	-	TRBJ2-5	TGTGCCAGCAGAGGGAGCCAACTTGGAGAGACCCAGTACTTC	CASRGSQLGETQYF
TRBV6-7	-	-	TRBJ1-3	TGTGCCAGCAGTTACTCGCGGCGGAACACCATATATTTT	CASSYSRRNTIYF
TRBV5-8	once	-	TRBJ2-3	TGTGCCAGCAGCTTGCATAAGGTGGTTGGCACAGATACGCAGTATTTT	CASSLHKVVGTDTQYF
TRBV27	-	-	TRBJ2-2	TGTGCCAGCAGAGTTTATAGCCTCGAATGGAACACCGGGGAGCTGTTTTTT	CASRVYSLEWNTGELFF
TRBV2	-	TRBD1	TRBJ2-5	TGTGCCAGCAGAACCACAGGGGCCCCTAAAGAGACCCAGTACTTC	CASRTTGAPKETQYF
TRBV6-6	-	-	TRBJ1-4	TGTGCCAGCACCTCAGCGGACACTAATGAAAAACTGTTTTTT	CASTSADTNEKLFF
TRBV28	-	TRBD2	TRBJ2-5	TGTGCCAGCAGTTCAACCGGGGGGACTAAGACCCAGTACTTC	CASSSTGGTKTQYF
TRBV30	-	TRBD1	TRBJ1-1	TGTGCCTGGAGTGGACAGGGTTTGACTGAAGCTTTCTTT	CAWSGQGLTEAFF
TRBV10-3	-	TRBD1	TRBJ1-5	TGTGCCATCAGGGGACAGGACAATCAGCCCCAGCATTTT	CAIRGQDNQPQHF
TRBV2	once	-	TRBJ2-3	TGTGCCAGCAACAGGGGCACAGATACGCAGTATTTT	CASNRGTDTQYF
TRBV11-2	-	TRBD2	TRBJ2-3	TGTGCCAGCAGCCCAAGACTAGCGTACACAGATACGCAGTATTTT	CASSPRLAYTDTQYF
TRBV29-1	-	-	TRBJ2-7	TGCAGCGTTGTCGGTGACTACGAGCAGTACTTC	CSVVGDYEQYF
TRBV9	-	-	TRBJ2-1	TGTGCCAGCAGCGTTTGGGTAGCGGAATACAATGAGCAGTTCTTC	CASSVWVAEYNEQFF
TRBV7-8	-	TRBD2	TRBJ2-3	TGTGCCAGCAGCTTTAGGACTAGCGGGAGGAGTGGAGATACGCAGTATTTT	CASSFRTSGRSGDTQYF
TRBV6-5	-	TRBD1	TRBJ2-7	TGTGCCAGCAGTTACGGATCGACAGGGGGAATCTACGAGCAGTACTTC	CASSYGSTGGIYEQYF
TRBV28	-	TRBD1	TRBJ2-1	TGTGCCAGCAGACCGGGACAGGGGTACAATGAGCAGTTCTTC	CASRPGQGYNEQFF
TRBV6-5	-	-	TRBJ2-3	TGTGCCAGCAGACCCGGACTTTCCACAGATACGCAGTATTTT	CASRPGLSTDTQYF
TRBV5-4	-	-	TRBJ2-2	TGTGCCAGCAGCCCGGGACCTTCGGACACCGGGGAGCTGTTTTTT	CASSPGPSDTGELFF
TRBV6-1	-	TRBD1	TRBJ1-6	TGTGCCAGCAGTGAGTTCCGGGACAGATCTTATAATTCACCCCTCCACTTT	CASSEFRDRSYNSPLHF
TRBV30	-	-	TRBJ1-2	TGTGCCTGGAGTGGTCGGCTAGGTTTGTGGTACACCTTC	CAWSGRLGLWYTF
TRBV6-1	-	-	TRBJ2-5	TGTGCCAGCGACGAAAGGGGGCAAGAGACCCAGTACTTC	CASDERGQETQYF
TRBV25-1	-	-	TRBJ1-2	TGTGCCAGCTCAATAGATGGCTACACCTTC	CASSIDGYTF
TRBV15	-	-	TRBJ2-7	TGTGCCACCAGCAGAGACCTCTCCTACGAGCAGTACTTC	CATSRDLSYEQYF
TRBV7-2	-	TRBD2	TRBJ2-7	TGTGCCAGCAGCTTAGACCTAGCGGGAGGGACCTACGAGCAGTACTTC	CASSLDLAGGTYEQYF
TRBV29-1	-	TRBD1	TRBJ2-3	TGCAGCGTGATGGGACAGGGGGCTCCCACAGATACGCAGTATTTT	CSVMGQGAPTDTQYF
TRBV10-3	-	TRBD2	TRBJ2-1	TGTGCCATCAACACCGAGCGGGGGGCTTGGGATGAGCAGTTCTTC	CAINTERGAWDEQFF
TRBV5-6	-	-	TRBJ1-3	TGTGCCAGCAGCTCGGGGCTCTCTGGAAACACCATATATTTT	CASSSGLSGNTIYF
TRBV7-2	-	-	TRBJ1-5	TGTGCCAGCAGCTTAGTGTGGGGACTCAATCAGCCCCAGCATTTT	CASSLVWGLNQPQHF
TRBV18	-	-	TRBJ1-1	TGTGCCAGCTCACCACCTTCGACGGCAAACACTGAAGCTTTCTTT	CASSPPSTANTEAFF
TRBV7-2	once	-	TRBJ2-7	TGTGCCAGCAGCTTAGGGTGGCCGAGCTCCTACGAGCAGTACTTC	CASSLGWPSSYEQYF
TRBV30	-	-	TRBJ1-5	TGTGCCTGGACCAGGGGAAGTAGCAATCAGCCCCAGCATTTT	CAWTRGSSNQPQHF
TRBV9	-	-	TRBJ2-2	TGTGCCAGCCAGCGGTCTTTTTTCAGGGGCCAGGTCGCGAACACCGGGGAGCTGTTTTTT	CASQRSFFRGQVANTGELFF
TRBV5-1	-	-	TRBJ1-4	TGCGCCAGCAGCTCAGTTAGGGGAGAAGAACTGTTTTTT	CASSSVRGEELFF
TRBV11-3	-	-	TRBJ2-1	TGTGCCAGCAGCTTAGATCTGGGGAATGAGCAGTTCTTC	CASSLDLGNEQFF
TRBV4-3	-	TRBD1	TRBJ1-1	TGCGCCAGCAGCCCCCAGGGGGGCACTGAAGCTTTCTTT	CASSPQGGTEAFF
TRBV5-1	-	TRBD2	TRBJ2-7	TGCGCCAGCAGCTCCGGGGGAGGGCCTGCCGAGCAGTACTTC	CASSSGGGPAEQYF
TRBV7-9	-	TRBD1	TRBJ2-7	TGTGCCAGCAGCCCTGGACAGGTTCCATACGAGCAGTACTTC	CASSPGQVPYEQYF
TRBV11-2	-	-	TRBJ2-1	TGTGCCAGCAGCCTGAGCAATGAGCAGTTCTTC	CASSLSNEQFF
TRBV5-1	once	-	TRBJ2-3	TGCGCCAGCAGCTTGGTTGTGGGGACAGATACGCAGTATTTT	CASSLVVGTDTQYF
TRBV4-3	-	-	TRBJ2-7	TGCGCCAGCAGCCAAGATCCGAGGGCTACCTACGAGCAGTACTTC	CASSQDPRATYEQYF
TRBV9	-	-	TRBJ1-2	TGTGCCAGCAGCGTAGCTACAGGAAGGAACTATGGCTACACCTTC	CASSVATGRNYGYTF
TRBV6-1	-	-	TRBJ1-5	TGTGCCAGCAGCCGACAAAATAGCAATCAGCCCCAGCATTTT	CASSRQNSNQPQHF
TRBV2	-	TRBD1	TRBJ1-5	TGTGCCAGCACCGACAGGGCCCTTAGCAATCAGCCCCAGCATTTT	CASTDRALSNQPQHF
TRBV5-5	-	-	TRBJ1-6	TGTGCCAGCAGCCATTTAACCGGGACCCACATCACCTATAATTCACCCCTCCACTTT	CASSHLTGTHITYNSPLHF
TRBV7-2	-	-	TRBJ2-7	TGTGCCAGCAGCTTAAGTCAAGTAGGGCGGTACGAGCAGTACTTC	CASSLSQVGRYEQYF
TRBV6-1	-	-	TRBJ1-2	TGTGCCAGCAGTGAAGTGGACAGAGGCTACACCTTC	CASSEVDRGYTF